This record looks at one TCR beta chain sequence and its context. This sample stems from a study of blood T cell repertoires in COVID-19. Study in general: Samples came from the United States, Italy and Spain, spanning acute and convalescent COVID-19. T cells, B-cell-depleted T cells, or PBMCs supplied cDNA or gDNA.

Sequencing used immunoSEQ multiplex PCR; TCRdb keeps in-frame clones, though not all of them. The table shows over 250,000 clones, with 75% to 90% occurring only once. Seattle-derived patients entered the study during active infection and were followed longitudinally. The germline gives CDR1 SGHTA, CDR2 FQGNSA. V gave up 2 bases and J gave up 4 bases, with 14 bases separating them. This CDR3 is built from 15 residues. The J gene is TRBJ1-2, the V gene TRBV7-2; tentative D call: TRBD1 (5 bases). Specimen: peripheral blood. The clonotype originates from a woman aged 70 to 79 with COVID-19, enrolled during active disease. The CDR3 coding sequence is TGTGCCAGCAGCTTATTGGGGGGGTCTGGCTATGGCTACACCTTC. Translation: CASSLLGGSGYGYTF.